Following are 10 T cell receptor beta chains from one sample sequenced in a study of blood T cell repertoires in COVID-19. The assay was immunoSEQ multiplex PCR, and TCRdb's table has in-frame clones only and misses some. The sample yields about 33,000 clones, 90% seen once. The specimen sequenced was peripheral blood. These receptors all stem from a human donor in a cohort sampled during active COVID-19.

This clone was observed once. CDR3 amino acids: CASTRNIGGELFF. CDR3 DNA sequence: TGTGCCAGCACGCGGAACATTGGCGGGGAGCTGTTTTTT. The V call is TRBV28, the J call TRBJ2-2; no definite D call. Germline CDR1 is MDHEN and CDR2 is SYDVKM. This CDR3 is 13 amino acids long. Trimming took 7 bases from V and 7 from J, leaving 13 bases between them.

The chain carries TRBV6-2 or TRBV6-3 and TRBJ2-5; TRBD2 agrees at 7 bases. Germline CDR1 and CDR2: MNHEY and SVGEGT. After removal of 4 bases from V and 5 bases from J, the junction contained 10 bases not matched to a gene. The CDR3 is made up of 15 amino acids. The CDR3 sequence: CASSSLREVLETQYF. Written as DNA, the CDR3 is TGTGCCAGCAGTTCTCTTCGGGAGGTTCTTGAGACCCAGTACTTC.

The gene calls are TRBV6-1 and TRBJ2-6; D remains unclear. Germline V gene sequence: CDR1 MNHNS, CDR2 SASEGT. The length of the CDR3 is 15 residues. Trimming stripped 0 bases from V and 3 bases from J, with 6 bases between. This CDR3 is CASSEARFGANVLTF. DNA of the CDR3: TGTGCCAGCAGTGAAGCCCGTTTTGGGGCCAACGTCCTGACTTTC.

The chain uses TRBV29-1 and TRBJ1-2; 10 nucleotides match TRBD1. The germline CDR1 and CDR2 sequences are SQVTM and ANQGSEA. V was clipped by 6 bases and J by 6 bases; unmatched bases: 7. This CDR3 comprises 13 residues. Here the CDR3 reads CSVASGQGNGYTF. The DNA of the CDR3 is TGCAGCGTGGCCTCGGGACAGGGGAATGGCTACACCTTC.

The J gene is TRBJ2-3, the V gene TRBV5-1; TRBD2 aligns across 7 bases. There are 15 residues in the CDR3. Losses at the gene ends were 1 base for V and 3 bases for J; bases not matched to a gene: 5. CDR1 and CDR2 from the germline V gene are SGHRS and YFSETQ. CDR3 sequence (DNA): TGCGCCAGCAGCTTGACCGCGGGAGAAACAGATACGCAGTATTTT. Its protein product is CASSLTAGETDTQYF.

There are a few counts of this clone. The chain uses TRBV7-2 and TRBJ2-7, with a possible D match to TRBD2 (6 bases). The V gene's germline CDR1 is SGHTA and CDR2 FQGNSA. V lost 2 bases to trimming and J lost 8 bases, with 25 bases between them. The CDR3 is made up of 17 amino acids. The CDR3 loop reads CASSLSALGTGSGKQYF. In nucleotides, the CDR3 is TGTGCCAGCAGCTTATCGGCCCTAGGGACTGGTTCGGGGAAGCAGTACTTC.

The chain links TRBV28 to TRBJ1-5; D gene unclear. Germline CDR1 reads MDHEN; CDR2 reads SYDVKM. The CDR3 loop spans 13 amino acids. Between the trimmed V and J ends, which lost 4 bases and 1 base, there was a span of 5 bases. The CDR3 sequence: CASSYGSNQPQHF. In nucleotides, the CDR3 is TGTGCCAGCAGTTACGGGAGCAATCAGCCCCAGCATTTT.

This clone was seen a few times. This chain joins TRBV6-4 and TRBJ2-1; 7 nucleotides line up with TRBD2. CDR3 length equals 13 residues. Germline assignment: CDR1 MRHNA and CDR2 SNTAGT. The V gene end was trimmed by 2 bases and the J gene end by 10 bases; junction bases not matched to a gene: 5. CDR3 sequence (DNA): TGTGCCAGCAGTGACCATACTAGCGAAGAGCAGTTCTTC. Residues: CASSDHTSEEQFF.

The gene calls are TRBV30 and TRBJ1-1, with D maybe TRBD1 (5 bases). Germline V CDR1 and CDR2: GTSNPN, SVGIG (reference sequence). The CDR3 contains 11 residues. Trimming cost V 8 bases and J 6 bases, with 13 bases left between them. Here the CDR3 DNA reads TGTGCCAGATGGGGCGGGGCTGAAGCTTTCTTT. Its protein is CARWGGAEAFF. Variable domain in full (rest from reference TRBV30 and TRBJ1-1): SQTIHQWPATLVQPVGSPLSLECTVEGTSNPNLYWYRQAAGRGLQLLFYSVGIGQISSEVPQNLSASRPQDRQFILSSKKLLLSDSGFYLCARWGGAEAFFGQGTRLTVV.

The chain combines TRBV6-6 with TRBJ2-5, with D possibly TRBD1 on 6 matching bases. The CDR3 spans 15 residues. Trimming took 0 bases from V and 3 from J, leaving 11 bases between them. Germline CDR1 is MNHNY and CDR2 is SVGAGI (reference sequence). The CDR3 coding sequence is TGTGCCAGCAGTTACTCGAGGGGGTTGGAAGAGACCCAGTACTTC. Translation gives CASSYSRGLEETQYF.